This entry describes one TCR beta chain. Its antigen is still unknown. Amplification used 60 Vbeta primers and 13 Jbeta primers. Sequencing used immunoSEQ multiplex PCR; TCRdb keeps in-frame clones, though not all of them. Here the sample spans 120,000 or so clones, roughly 70% being singletons. This sample is drawn from a study of cytomegalovirus exposure and HLA in healthy donors. Regarding the study as a whole: The authors assumed roughly uniform sequencing depth across donors for presence/absence analyses.

This clonotype originated in a woman in her 40s in good health and CMV-seropositive. Sequenced material: PBMCs.

The CDR3 DNA is TGTGCCAGCAGCAGGGGTTGGGACAATCAGCCCCAGCATTTT. Translating it yields CASSRGWDNQPQHF. The chain combines TRBV5-6 with TRBJ1-5; D is perhaps TRBD1 (5 bases). CDR1 is SGHDT and CDR2 is YYEEEE in the germline V gene. The germline V and J ends were trimmed by 4 bases and 3 bases, with 11 bases remaining between them. The CDR3 loop spans 14 amino acids.